The 18 T cell receptor beta chains below come from one sample, sequenced in a study of graft-versus-host responses after intestinal transplantation. Data came from immunoSEQ multiplex PCR; TCRdb stores just in-frame clones and leaves some out. Of roughly 120,000 clones in the sample, 95% were seen once. These receptors' antigens are unknown. The sequences come from unstimulated CD8+ T cells sorted from spleen or lymph node cells, collected before intestinal transplant. These receptor sequences come from a human donor who received an intestinal transplant.

The J gene is TRBJ2-4, the V gene TRBV7-9; 12 bases match TRBD2. Germline CDR1 is SEHNR and CDR2 is FQNEAQ (reference sequence). V lost 8 bases to trimming and J lost 7 bases; unmatched junction nucleotides: 6. CDR3 length: 14 amino acids. Written as DNA, the CDR3 is TGTGCCAGCCGACGACTAGCGGGAGATAACATTCAGTACTTC. Translation gives CASRRLAGDNIQYF. Complete variable domain (other parts from reference TRBV7-9 and TRBJ2-4): DTGVSQNPRHKITKRGQNVTFRCDPISEHNRLYWYRQTLGQGPEFLTYFQNEAQLEKSRLLSDRFSAERPKGSFSTLEIQRTEQGDSAMYLCASRRLAGDNIQYFGAGTRLSVL.

The chain employs TRBV9 and TRBJ2-1, with 10 bases fitting TRBD1. CDR3 length: 15 residues. Germline-derived CDR1 and CDR2 are SGDLS and YYNGEE. The V and J ends lost 4 bases and 6 bases, in that order; junction bases with no gene match: 7. The CDR3: CASSNRDRGGNEQFF. The CDR3 DNA reads TGTGCCAGCAGCAACCGGGACAGGGGCGGCAATGAGCAGTTCTTC.

The chain joins TRBV9 to TRBJ2-2; tentative D call: TRBD2 (6 bases). This CDR3 contains 17 residues. Looked up from germline, CDR1 is SGDLS and CDR2 is YYNGEE. Trimming shortened V by 2 bases and J by 5 bases, and 19 bases separated the two germline ends. CDR3 in amino acids: CASSVFLTGGVTGELFF. CDR3 DNA sequence: TGTGCCAGCAGCGTCTTCCTCACCGGAGGGGTGACCGGGGAGCTGTTTTTT.

The genes are TRBV15 and TRBJ1-2; 12 bases match TRBD1. The CDR3 consists of 17 residues. Germline values: CDR1 LNHNV, CDR2 YYDKDF (reference sequence). Unmatched junction bases numbered 9, after V lost 0 bases and J lost 7 bases. The CDR3 region is CATSRDGAGQGATGYTF. The CDR3 DNA reads as TGTGCCACCAGCAGAGATGGTGCGGGACAGGGGGCTACTGGCTACACCTTC.

The J gene is TRBJ1-2, the V gene TRBV10-2; D is uncertain. Trimming shortened V by 7 bases and J by 5 bases, and 20 bases separated the two germline ends. The germline gives CDR1 WSHSY, CDR2 SAAADI. The CDR3 is made up of 15 amino acids. The CDR3 nucleotides read TGCGCCAGCACTGGAAAGGCGTTGAGGGAATATGGCTACACCTTC. Its translation: CASTGKALREYGYTF.

The chain combines TRBV4-1 with TRBJ2-1; TRBD2 agrees at 9 bases. The J segment lost 8 bases and the V segment lost 0 bases, leaving 8 bases of the junction unmatched. Germline V gene data show CDR1 as MGHRA and CDR2 as YSYEKL. This CDR3 has 16 residues. CDR3 protein: CASSQDKREVGDEQFF. DNA for the CDR3: TGCGCCAGCAGCCAAGATAAGCGGGAGGTAGGCGATGAGCAGTTCTTC.

The chain employs TRBV6-5 and TRBJ1-1; no firm D call. The germline gives CDR1 MNHEY, CDR2 SVGAGI. The CDR3 sequence is 13 residues long. The V and J ends lost 4 bases and 8 bases respectively, with 14 bases between them. The CDR3: CASSSNAVEEAFF. CDR3 nucleotide sequence: TGTGCCAGCAGTTCGAATGCTGTGGAGGAAGCTTTCTTT.

V gene TRBV4-1 combines with J gene TRBJ1-4; D gene unclear. The CDR3 spans 14 residues. V was trimmed by 1 base and J by 7 bases, leaving 10 bases between them. Germline lookup yields CDR1 MGHRA and CDR2 YSYEKL. CDR3 loop: CASSQGMKTEKLFF. The CDR3 coding sequence is TGCGCCAGCAGCCAAGGGATGAAAACTGAAAAACTGTTTTTT.

The chain employs TRBV27 and TRBJ2-3; D may be TRBD1 (6 bases). Germline CDR1 is MNHEY and CDR2 is SMNVEV (reference sequence). The V end lost 6 bases, the J end lost 4 bases, and 8 bases lay between the germline ends. This CDR3 has 12 amino acids. CDR3 sequence reads: CASSWTADTQYF. The CDR3, as DNA: TGTGCCAGCAGCTGGACAGCAGATACGCAGTATTTT.

This sequence joins TRBV27 and TRBJ1-1; D call uncertain. Germline CDR1 MNHEY, CDR2 SMNVEV (reference sequence). The ends were cut back, 3 bases at V and 11 bases at J, with 19 bases in the middle. The CDR3 is 14 amino acids. CDR3 amino acids: CASSFSPPGPEAFF. CDR3 DNA: TGTGCCAGCAGTTTCTCTCCCCCAGGCCCCGAGGCTTTCTTT.

The V and J genes are TRBV27 and TRBJ1-1; D uncertain. The CDR3 length is 14 residues. V was clipped by 2 bases and J by 4 bases, with 11 bases between them. Per germline, CDR1 MNHEY and CDR2 SMNVEV (reference sequence). The CDR3 DNA reads TGTGCCAGCAGTTTAAGTGGGTTGGGCACTGAAGCTTTCTTT. This gives the protein CASSLSGLGTEAFF.

The chain carries TRBV6-6 and TRBJ1-1; D not certain. Trimming left V 7 bases short and J 2 bases short, with 14 bases between. The CDR3 spans 14 residues. CDR1 and CDR2 (germline): MNHNY, SVGAGI (reference sequence). The CDR3 DNA reads as TGTGCCAGCACCCCCGCCGCCCGTAACACTGAAGCTTTCTTT. Translating it yields CASTPAARNTEAFF.

The CDR3 spells CASSPTYYEQYF. CDR3 bases: TGTGCCAGCAGCCCCACCTACTACGAGCAGTACTTC. The chain links TRBV7-8 to TRBJ2-5, with D hard to call. The closer fit of TRBJ2-7 to the DNA end suggests the J call may be wrong. Germline V CDR1 and CDR2: SGHVS, FQNEAQ. This CDR3 is 12 amino acids long.

This chain joins TRBV7-9 and TRBJ1-5; D might be TRBD1 (5 bases). This CDR3 contains 14 residues. CDR1 and CDR2 from the germline V gene are SEHNR and FQNEAQ (reference sequence). V was trimmed by 5 bases and J by 0 bases, leaving 8 bases between them. CDR3 coding DNA: TGTGCCAGCAGCCTAGACAGTAGCAATCAGCCCCAGCATTTT. Its translation is CASSLDSSNQPQHF. Filled out from reference TRBV7-9 and TRBJ1-5, the complete variable domain reads DTGVSQNPRHKITKRGQNVTFRCDPISEHNRLYWYRQTLGQGPEFLTYFQNEAQLEKSRLLSDRFSAERPKGSFSTLEIQRTEQGDSAMYLCASSLDSSNQPQHFGDGTRLSIL.

This rearrangement joins TRBV6-5 to TRBJ2-1; 11 positions agree with TRBD2. CDR1 MNHEY and CDR2 SVGAGI come from the germline V gene. With V trimmed by 2 bases and J by 7 bases, 4 bases remained unmatched. The CDR3 runs 15 residues. CDR3 residues: CASSYATSGTNEQFF. The CDR3 DNA follows: TGTGCCAGCAGTTACGCGACTAGCGGGACTAATGAGCAGTTCTTC.

The chain uses TRBV9 and TRBJ2-6, with 7 bases fitting TRBD1. This CDR3 contains 17 residues. Germline lookup yields CDR1 SGDLS and CDR2 YYNGEE. J was trimmed by 0 bases and V by 4 bases; bases with no gene match: 7. This chain's CDR3 is CASSFRDSLSGANVLTF. The CDR3 nucleotides are TGTGCCAGCAGCTTTAGGGACAGCCTCTCTGGGGCCAACGTCCTGACTTTC.

The chain carries TRBV5-1 and TRBJ1-2; D gene unclear. V lost 2 bases and J lost 2, with 7 bases in between. Germline V CDR1 and CDR2: SGHRS, YFSETQ. This CDR3 contains 13 residues. CDR3 region: CASSLRSNYGYTF. Written as DNA, the CDR3 is TGCGCCAGCAGCTTAAGGTCCAACTATGGCTACACCTTC.

The chain couples TRBV5-6 to TRBJ1-1; the match to TRBD1 covers 11 bases. CDR3 length: 17 residues. The germline V gene has CDR1 SGHDT and CDR2 YYEEEE. V shed 3 bases, J shed 3 bases, and the junction held 10 bases outside the gene matches. The CDR3 sequence is CASSSDRTGGEDTEAFF. The CDR3, as DNA: TGTGCCAGCAGCTCCGATCGGACAGGGGGCGAGGACACTGAAGCTTTCTTT.